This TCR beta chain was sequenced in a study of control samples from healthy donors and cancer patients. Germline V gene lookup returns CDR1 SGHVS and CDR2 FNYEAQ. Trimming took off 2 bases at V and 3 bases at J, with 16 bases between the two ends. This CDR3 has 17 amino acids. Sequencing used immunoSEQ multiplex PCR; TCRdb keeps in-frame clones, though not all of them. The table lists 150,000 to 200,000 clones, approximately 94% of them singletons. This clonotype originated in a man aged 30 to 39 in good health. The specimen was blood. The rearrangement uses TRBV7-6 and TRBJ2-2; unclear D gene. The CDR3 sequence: CASSLNPPIADTGELFF. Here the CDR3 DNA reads TGTGCCAGCAGCTTAAACCCGCCTATAGCTGACACCGGGGAGCTGTTTTTT.